This record covers a single TCR beta chain. The antigen is unknown. These data belong to a study of cytomegalovirus exposure and HLA in healthy donors. Overall study findings and caveats: A later analysis found TCR association rates differed by HLA locus, highest for DRB1 and lowest for HLA-C. The study had only CMV serostatus as immune exposure information. Indistinguishable V segments, including TRBV6-2 and TRBV6-3, were excluded.

Germline assignment: CDR1 SGHRS and CDR2 YFSETQ. The trim removed 4 bases at V and 3 bases at J, leaving 13 bases unmatched. This CDR3 is 16 amino acids long. PCR involved 60 Vbeta and 13 Jbeta primers. Sequencing was performed with immunoSEQ multiplex PCR; in TCRdb, only in-frame clones are kept and a portion is missing. The sample records about 180,000 clones, around 81% being singletons. This chain connects TRBV5-1 to TRBJ2-7; 7 bases match TRBD1. The clonotype originates from a man between 35 and 55 years old in good health and CMV-seronegative. Sequenced sample: PBMCs. CDR3 sequence: CASSLLARDSHYEQYF. The CDR3 bases are TGCGCCAGCAGCCTTCTCGCGAGGGACAGCCACTACGAGCAGTACTTC.